The source of this T cell receptor beta chain is a study of T cell responses to AZD1222 COVID-19 vaccine. For this clone: Antigen specificity is unknown.

Germline CDR1 reads SGHKS; CDR2 reads YYEKEE (reference sequence). The CDR3 totals 11 residues. V lost 4 bases and J lost 5, with 7 bases in between. Method: immunoSEQ multiplex PCR; TCRdb's copy keeps in-frame clones and lacks some. The repertoire holds under 200,000 clones, with roughly 90% as singletons. Study-level findings and limits: Most donors were white British, females outnumbered males, and clonal diversity was possibly underestimated.

The source of this sequence is an adult who received the AZD1222 COVID-19 vaccine. Sequenced here: peripheral blood, sampled 28 days after the second AZD1222 dose. The chain links TRBV5-5 to TRBJ2-7; no definite D call. The CDR3 spells CASSPNDEQYF. DNA for the CDR3: TGTGCCAGCAGCCCCAACGACGAGCAGTACTTC.